This passage covers 25 T cell receptor beta chains from one sample sequenced in a study of tumor-infiltrating lymphocytes in primary liver carcinoma. A constant-region primer served to make TCR beta cDNA from roughly 540 ng total RNA. Researchers made the TCR beta libraries by running three nested multiplex PCR rounds with slightly modified ARM-PCR. Forward primers for TRBV1-TRBV30 and a C-beta reverse primer served the first two PCR rounds, at 10 cycles each. One entry per CDR3 protein, called by TCRdb with MiXCR from the multiplex PCR reads. The data show around 330,000 distinct CDR3 sequences, with nearly 60% seen just once and approximately 15% held by the top ten. Extraction also yielded germline DNA, while blood RNA was obtained from unsorted whole blood. The specimen was peripheral blood. All receptors come from a woman under 40 with primary liver carcinoma and hepatitis B virus infection.

The chain joins TRBV4-1 to TRBJ1-2; the D gene is possibly TRBD1 (6 bases). V was cut by 0 bases and J by 4 bases, with 12 bases left in between. CDR3 length equals 15 residues. Germline V gives CDR1 MGHRA, CDR2 YSYEKL. The CDR3 sequence is CASSQDPGVSYGYTF. The CDR3 DNA sequence: TGCGCCAGCAGCCAAGATCCAGGGGTTAGCTATGGCTACACCTTC.

Concerning this clonotype: A read error may explain this, as a much larger clone is one base away. The chain employs TRBV28 and TRBJ1-2; 8 bases are a match to TRBD1. Looked up from germline, CDR1 is MDHEN and CDR2 is SYDVKM. The CDR3 contains 13 residues. CDR3 in amino acids: CASSFQGAYCYTF. The CDR3 DNA reads TGTGCCAGCAGTTTTCAGGGGGCCTATTGCTACACCTTC.

This clonotype was seen only a few times. This chain connects TRBV4-1 to TRBJ1-4; no definite D call. The CDR3 extends over 15 amino acids. The germline gives CDR1 MGHRA, CDR2 YSYEKL. Trimming took off 5 bases at V and 8 bases at J, with 18 bases between the two ends. CDR3 nucleotides: TGCGCCAGCAGCAAAGGAGACCCAGGAAAGGAAAAACTGTTTTTT. It specifies CASSKGDPGKEKLFF.

This clonotype was detected only once. Its ends do not fully match the called genes, so a read error is possible. This sequence joins TRBV12-3 or TRBV12-4 and TRBJ2-4; TRBD1 matches 8 bases. This CDR3 contains 17 residues. The CDR3 reads CTSSLPATRGRGNIQYF. The CDR3 DNA sequence: TGTACCAGCAGTTTACCCGCCACCAGGGGGCGAGGAAACATTCAGTACTTC.

The rearrangement joins TRBV18 to TRBJ2-7, with unresolved D. The germline V and J ends were trimmed by 6 bases and 4 bases, with 13 bases remaining between them. Germline lookup yields CDR1 KGHSH and CDR2 LQKENI. The CDR3 is made up of 13 amino acids. CDR3 sequence (DNA): TGTGCCAGCTCGCCAGGACGGAAGTACGAGCAGTACTTC. The encoded protein is CASSPGRKYEQYF.

About this clonotype: At one end the junction does not follow the germline gene, possibly because of a read error. The chain is built from TRBV6-5 and TRBJ1-3; D gene unclear. The CDR3 contains 14 residues. The germline gives CDR1 MNHEY, CDR2 SVGAGI. The CDR3 sequence: CVSSPEFSGNTIYF. DNA of the CDR3: TGTGTCAGCAGCCCAGAATTTTCTGGAAACACCATATATTTT.

This clonotype was seen at least ten times. The chain carries TRBV4-1 and TRBJ2-7; tentative D call: TRBD2 (6 bases). The CDR3 runs 15 residues. In germline, CDR1 is MGHRA, CDR2 YSYEKL. Between the trimmed V and J ends, which lost 2 bases and 2 bases, there was a span of 13 bases. The CDR3 bases are TGCGCCAGCAGCCAACTCGTGGCGGGGACCTACGAGCAGTACTTC. Encoded protein: CASSQLVAGTYEQYF.

This clonotype was observed a handful of times. V usage is TRBV4-1 and J usage is TRBJ1-5, with a possible D match to TRBD1 (6 bases). Per the germline V gene, CDR1 is MGHRA and CDR2 is YSYEKL. V lost 0 bases, J lost 1 base, and 10 bases lay in between. The CDR3 sequence is 16 residues long. DNA of the CDR3: TGCGCCAGCAGCCAAGACGGGGGGGCGAGCAATCAGCCCCAGCATTTT. Translation gives CASSQDGGASNQPQHF.

This sequence joins TRBV6-2 or TRBV6-3 and TRBJ2-1; TRBD2 agrees at 10 bases. The germline gives CDR1 MNHEY, CDR2 SVGEGT. This CDR3 is 16 amino acids long. V gave up 4 bases and J gave up 12 bases; unmatched junction bases: 15. The CDR3 nucleotides read TGTGCCAGCAGTTCCTGGACTAGCGGATCCTACAGTGGGCAGTTCTTC. Amino acids: CASSSWTSGSYSGQFF.

Concerning this clonotype itself: A single base separates this from a much larger clone, so it may be a read error. The chain uses TRBV6-2 or TRBV6-3 and TRBJ2-5; 8 positions match TRBD1. The germline V gene encodes CDR1 MNHEY and CDR2 SVGEGT. This CDR3 contains 13 residues. The CDR3 sequence is CGSRRTGQETQYF. For the CDR3, the DNA is TGTGGCAGCAGAAGGACAGGGCAAGAGACCCAGTACTTC.

In regard to this clonotype: An end of the junction does not agree with germline; a read error may underlie this. V gene TRBV5-4 combines with J gene TRBJ2-7; TRBD1 aligns across 8 bases. This CDR3 comprises 15 residues. Germline V lookup: CDR1 SGHNT, CDR2 YYREEE (reference sequence). CDR3 region: CASSLNRGNQYERYF. CDR3 in DNA: TGTGCCAGCAGCCTGAACAGGGGGAATCAGTACGAGCGGTACTTC.

The genes are TRBV30 and TRBJ2-7, with TRBD1 matching over 12 bases. V lost 0 bases and J lost 4; bases outside the gene matches: 19. This CDR3 region has 20 residues. The germline V gene has CDR1 GTSNPN and CDR2 SVGIG (reference sequence). CDR3: CAWSVDLGDRGPFNRYEQYF. The CDR3 DNA reads as TGTGCCTGGAGTGTAGATCTTGGGGACAGGGGGCCCTTTAACCGATACGAGCAGTACTTC.

This chain connects TRBV6-2 or TRBV6-3 to TRBJ2-7; 9 bases line up with TRBD1. With V trimmed by 6 bases and J by 6 bases, 9 bases remained unmatched. Germline loops: CDR1 MNHEY, CDR2 SVGEGT. This CDR3 is 14 amino acids long. The CDR3, as DNA: TGTGCCAGCAGCGCACCGGGACAGGGAGGCGAGCAGTACTTC. It is translated as CASSAPGQGGEQYF.

The V gene is TRBV4-3, the J gene TRBJ2-1; 7 bases agree with TRBD2. Germline assignment: CDR1 LGHNA and CDR2 YSLEER. With V trimmed by 8 bases and J by 9 bases, 25 bases remained unmatched. This CDR3 has 18 residues. CDR3 loop: CASGSRYCGGSVFGEQFF. The CDR3 DNA reads TGCGCCAGCGGGAGCCGCTACTGTGGCGGGAGTGTGTTCGGTGAGCAGTTCTTC.

In its sample, this clonotype was seen many times. The chain couples TRBV5-5 to TRBJ2-3; TRBD2 matches at 7 bases. The V and J ends lost 2 bases and 3 bases, in that order; junction bases with no gene match: 3. The CDR3 runs 14 residues. Germline CDR1 and CDR2: SGHKS and YYEKEE (reference sequence). CDR3 coding DNA: TGTGCCAGCAGCTTACTAGCGAGAACAGATACGCAGTATTTT. Residues: CASSLLARTDTQYF.

This clonotype occurred many times. The V call is TRBV6-5, the J call TRBJ1-6; 10 nucleotides align to TRBD1. The CDR3 length is 15 residues. V lost 4 bases to trimming and J lost 9 bases; unmatched junction nucleotides: 6. CDR1 is MNHEY and CDR2 is SVGAGI in the germline V gene. The CDR3 is CASSFRRDRGSPLHF. The CDR3 coding sequence is TGTGCCAGCAGTTTCCGCCGGGACAGGGGTTCACCCCTCCACTTT.

This clonotype was seen many times. V and J are TRBV11-3 and TRBJ2-7, with D possibly being TRBD1 (6 bases). The CDR3 is 14 residues long. CDR1 and CDR2 (germline): SGHNT, YENEEA. Between the trimmed V and J ends, which lost 3 bases and 2 bases, there was a span of 11 bases. The CDR3: CASSFRTVPYEQYF. CDR3 DNA: TGTGCCAGCAGCTTCCGGACAGTGCCCTACGAGCAGTACTTC.

The CDR3 loop reads CASSTRDSFLLYGYTF. In nucleotides, the CDR3 is TGTGCCAGCAGTACCCGGGACAGCTTCCTTCTCTATGGCTACACCTTC. The chain is built from TRBV12-3 or TRBV12-4 and TRBJ1-2, with 7 bases identical to TRBD1. V lost 5 bases and J lost 4; bases outside the gene matches: 13. This CDR3 region has 16 residues.

In this sample, this clonotype turned up many times. This chain uses TRBV12-3 or TRBV12-4 with TRBJ2-1; D is tentatively TRBD1 or TRBD2 (5 bases each). Trimming pared 8 bases from V and 8 bases from J, leaving 16 bases between. This CDR3 is built from 13 residues. CDR3 in DNA: TGTGCCAGCCGGGACCTAGGGCGCGATGAGCAGTTCTTC. This codes for CASRDLGRDEQFF.

As regards this clonotype: A much more abundant neighbour one base away suggests this may be a read error. The genes are TRBV6-5 and TRBJ2-5; possibly TRBD2 for D (5 bases). The CDR3 loop spans 14 amino acids. Germline assignment: CDR1 MNHEY and CDR2 SVGAGI. CDR3 amino acids: CTSAPPGIQETQYF. The CDR3 DNA sequence: TGTACCAGCGCCCCTCCGGGAATCCAAGAGACCCAGTACTTC.

This clonotype was observed many times. The chain joins TRBV12-3 or TRBV12-4 to TRBJ2-1; D possibly corresponds to TRBD2 (7 bases). Trimming cost V 3 bases and J 9 bases, with 15 bases left between them. This CDR3 has 14 residues. This CDR3 is CASSLGGGVTEQFF. The CDR3 nucleotides read TGTGCCAGCAGTTTGGGAGGGGGAGTCACTGAGCAGTTCTTC.

This clonotype was seen only a few times. This sequence joins TRBV12-3 or TRBV12-4 and TRBJ2-7; weak D call: TRBD2 (5 bases). The V gene lost 4 bases and the J gene lost 5 bases, with 15 bases spanning the gap. The CDR3 runs 14 residues. CDR3 in DNA: TGTGCCAGCAGTTCCGAGGGATTGTGGCACGAGCAGTACTTC. Translated: CASSSEGLWHEQYF.

To note about this clonotype: The junction does not match germline at one end; this may be a read error. V is TRBV6-1 and J is TRBJ1-5, with 10 bases fitting TRBD1. Germline CDR1 and CDR2: MNHNS and SASEGT. This CDR3 is 15 amino acids long. Here the CDR3 reads CASSDPGQGNQPQHF. CDR3 DNA sequence: TGTGCCAGCAGTGATCCGGGACAGGGGAATCAGCCTCAGCATTTT.

The chain recombines TRBV7-8 with TRBJ2-5, with 10 positions matching TRBD2. Germline V gene lookup returns CDR1 SGHVS and CDR2 FQNEAQ. After removal of 4 bases from V and 7 bases from J, the junction contained 15 bases not matched to a gene. The CDR3 spans 17 residues. The CDR3 DNA sequence: TGTGCCAGCAGCTCAGCCGTAGTAGCGGGGGGTAGAGGGACCCAGTACTTC. It translates to CASSSAVVAGGRGTQYF.

V usage is TRBV11-2 and J usage is TRBJ2-2, with TRBD2 as a possible D gene (5 bases). Germline CDR1 SGHAT, CDR2 FQNNGV. This CDR3 is built from 16 residues. V gave up 0 bases and J gave up 9 bases, with 17 bases separating them. This chain's CDR3 is CASSLEGSEIGRELFF. In nucleotides, the CDR3 is TGTGCCAGCAGCTTAGAGGGTAGCGAGATTGGCAGGGAGCTGTTTTTT.